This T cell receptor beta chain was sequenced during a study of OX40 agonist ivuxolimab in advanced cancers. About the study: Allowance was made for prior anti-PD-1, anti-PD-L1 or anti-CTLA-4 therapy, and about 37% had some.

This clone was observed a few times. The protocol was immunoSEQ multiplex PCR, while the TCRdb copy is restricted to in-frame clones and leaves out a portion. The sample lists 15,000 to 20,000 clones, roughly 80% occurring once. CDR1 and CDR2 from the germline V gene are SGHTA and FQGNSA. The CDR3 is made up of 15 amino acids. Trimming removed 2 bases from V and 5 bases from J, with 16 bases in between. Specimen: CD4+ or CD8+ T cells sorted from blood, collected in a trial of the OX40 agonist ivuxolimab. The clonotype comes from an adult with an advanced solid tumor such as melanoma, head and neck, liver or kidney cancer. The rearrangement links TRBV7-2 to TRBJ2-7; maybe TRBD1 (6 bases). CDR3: CASSLRWGRTDEQYF. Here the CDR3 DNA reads TGTGCCAGCAGCTTAAGGTGGGGGCGAACTGACGAGCAGTACTTC.